The 19 T cell receptor beta chains in this list originate from one sample, sequenced in a study of T cells in Graves' hyperthyroidism and ophthalmopathy. Amplified TCR beta CDR3 regions came from RNA transcripts. A set of HTBI primers served as the primers for a first-round RT-PCR of the TCR CDR3. From the multiplex PCR reads, TCRdb called clonotypes with MiXCR, one entry per CDR3 protein. The sample consists of fewer than 550,000 distinct CDR3 sequences, 15% to 18% of them appearing once. The specimen was blood. These receptors were collected from a woman aged 18-29 years with Graves' hyperthyroidism.

J is TRBJ1-3 and V is TRBV9; 7 bases agree with TRBD1. Germline CDR1 and CDR2: SGDLS and YYNGEE. The trim removed 3 bases at V and 3 bases at J, leaving 9 bases unmatched. The CDR3 sequence is 16 residues long. CDR3 coding DNA: TGTGCCAGCAGCGCCAGGGACAGCGGACTTGGAAACACCATATATTTT. Protein product: CASSARDSGLGNTIYF.

This chain links TRBV15 with TRBJ1-1; D is ambiguous. This CDR3 spans 14 amino acids. The germline V gene has CDR1 LNHNV and CDR2 YYDKDF (reference sequence). V was shortened by 5 bases and J by 0 bases, with 10 bases between the two germline ends. The CDR3 region has the DNA TGTGCCACCAGCTCAGTAATTATGAACACTGAAGCTTTCTTT. It codes for CATSSVIMNTEAFF.

The table lists this clonotype with many counts. This chain joins TRBV6-1 and TRBJ2-7; weak D call: TRBD1 (5 bases). CDR3 length: 15 residues. Germline V gives CDR1 MNHNS, CDR2 SASEGT. V was trimmed by 5 bases and J by 7 bases, leaving 21 bases between them. Here the CDR3 DNA reads TGTGCCAGCAGTCGGCGGACACTCGCACCCGGGGAGCAGTACTTC. Translating gives CASSRRTLAPGEQYF.

This clonotype was seen at least ten times. The V and J genes are TRBV20-1 and TRBJ2-4, with a possible D match to TRBD1 (6 bases). This CDR3 is 13 amino acids long. V gave up 2 bases and J gave up 6 bases, with 11 bases separating them. Per germline, CDR1 DFQATT and CDR2 SNEGSKA (reference sequence). The CDR3: CSARRGGGNIQYF. The CDR3 DNA is TGCAGTGCTAGACGAGGGGGTGGAAACATTCAGTACTTC.

The rearrangement joins TRBV6-1 to TRBJ2-1; D not certain. The CDR3 is 13 amino acids. Germline loops: CDR1 MNHNS, CDR2 SASEGT. Trimming cost V 1 base and J 3 bases, with 4 bases left between them. CDR3 sequence: CASSEGHYNEQFF. The CDR3 DNA follows: TGTGCCAGCAGTGAAGGGCACTACAATGAGCAGTTCTTC.

This clonotype showed up many times. The chain has TRBV28 and TRBJ2-7, with 7 nucleotides matching TRBD1. Germline CDR1 and CDR2: MDHEN and SYDVKM. J gave up 2 bases and V 4 bases, and 2 bases lay outside the gene matches. This CDR3 is 13 amino acids long. The CDR3: CASSSTGTYEQYF. The CDR3, as DNA: TGTGCCAGCAGTTCGACAGGGACCTACGAGCAGTACTTC.

As to this clonotype: A much larger clone lies a single base off, so this may be a read error. This sequence joins TRBV6-1 and TRBJ1-5; 8 bases agree with TRBD1. Germline lookup yields CDR1 MNHNS and CDR2 SASEGT. With V trimmed by 10 bases and J by 4 bases, 21 bases remained unmatched. CDR3 length equals 18 residues. This CDR3 is CANRKGSGGNVRNQPQHF. CDR3 nucleotides: TGTGCCAACAGGAAGGGGTCAGGGGGCAATGTTCGAAATCAGCCCCAGCATTTT.

This clonotype was observed at least ten times. This sequence joins TRBV5-1 and TRBJ1-5; D call uncertain. Germline-derived CDR1 and CDR2 are SGHRS and YFSETQ. The V gene lost 0 bases and the J gene lost 3 bases, with 7 bases spanning the gap. This CDR3 is 14 amino acids long. The chain's CDR3 is CASSLGGINQPQHF. In nucleotides, the CDR3 is TGCGCCAGCAGCTTGGGAGGGATCAATCAGCCCCAGCATTTT.

The table lists this clonotype with many counts. The chain recombines TRBV6-5 with TRBJ1-6, with TRBD1 as a possible D gene (6 bases). Trimming removed 1 base at V and 5 bases at J, with 9 bases between. Germline CDR1 is MNHEY and CDR2 is SVGAGI. The CDR3 is made up of 15 amino acids. The CDR3 sequence: CASSYYGGHNSPLHF. As DNA, the CDR3 is TGTGCCAGCAGTTACTATGGGGGCCATAATTCACCCCTCCACTTT.

The chain joins TRBV20-1 to TRBJ1-1; D ambiguous. Germline V gene data show CDR1 as DFQATT and CDR2 as SNEGSKA (reference sequence). The CDR3 length is 14 residues. V was cut by 3 bases and J by 0 bases, with 11 bases left in between. CDR3 sequence (DNA): TGCAGTGCTAGTCGGGATCCAATGAACACTGAAGCTTTCTTT. Its translation is CSASRDPMNTEAFF.

The CDR3 sequence is CASSILLGQGLGETQYF. The CDR3 DNA is TGTGCCAGTAGTATCCTCCTGGGACAGGGACTTGGGGAGACCCAGTACTTC. The V call is TRBV19, the J call TRBJ2-5, with 9 bases fitting TRBD1. Per the germline V gene, CDR1 is LNHDA and CDR2 is SQIVND (reference sequence). Unmatched junction bases numbered 13, after V lost 3 bases and J lost 5 bases. The CDR3 length is 17 residues.

The gene calls are TRBV12-3 or TRBV12-4 and TRBJ2-7; 9 nucleotides agree with TRBD1. Unmatched junction bases numbered 6, after V lost 5 bases and J lost 4 bases. This CDR3 spans 14 amino acids. Written as DNA, the CDR3 is TGTGCCAGCAGTCGGAGGGACAGGGAGTACGAGCAGTACTTC. This codes for CASSRRDREYEQYF.

The V gene is TRBV4-1, the J gene TRBJ1-2; D uncertain. The CDR3 loop spans 16 amino acids. Germline V lookup: CDR1 MGHRA, CDR2 YSYEKL. V dropped 1 base and J dropped 5 bases, with 17 bases sitting between them. The CDR3: CASSQVAVLEAYGYTF. DNA for the CDR3: TGCGCCAGCAGCCAAGTTGCGGTTCTGGAAGCTTATGGCTACACCTTC.

This clonotype was observed at least ten times. The genes are TRBV7-9 and TRBJ2-3; a weak D match, TRBD1 (6 bases). The CDR3 spans 17 residues. V lost 4 bases, J lost 1 base, and 18 bases lay in between. Germline V gives CDR1 SEHNR, CDR2 FQNEAQ (reference sequence). The CDR3 DNA sequence: TGTGCCAGCAGCTCCCGACAGGTGAATGGGGGCACAGATACGCAGTATTTT. Residues: CASSSRQVNGGTDTQYF.

This clonotype occurred many times. CDR3 protein: CATSDHYRVGNEQFF. The CDR3 DNA reads TGTGCCACCAGTGATCACTACAGGGTAGGAAATGAGCAGTTCTTC. V usage is TRBV24-1 and J usage is TRBJ2-1, with D perhaps matching TRBD1 (6 bases). CDR1 KGHDR and CDR2 SFDVKD come from the germline V gene. The V end was cut by 3 bases, the J end by 7 bases, with 15 bases between. The CDR3 extends over 15 amino acids.

This clonotype has a count of ten or more. The chain links TRBV6-1 to TRBJ1-5; D possibly corresponds to TRBD1 (5 bases). In germline, CDR1 is MNHNS, CDR2 SASEGT. This CDR3 comprises 13 residues. The ends were cut back, 8 bases at V and 7 bases at J, with 15 bases in the middle. In nucleotides, the CDR3 is TGTGCCAGCTGGTTCGGGGGTTGGCAGCCCCAGCATTTT. Amino acid sequence: CASWFGGWQPQHF.

There are a few counts of this clonotype. The chain is built from TRBV4-2 and TRBJ1-2; TRBD1 might be the D (5 bases). Per germline, CDR1 LGHNA and CDR2 YNFKEQ. The CDR3 length is 15 residues. V was pared by 2 bases and J by 4 bases, with 14 bases between. As DNA, the CDR3 is TGTGCCAGCAGCCAAACGGGACCGCCGGGCTATGGCTACACCTTC. Amino acid sequence: CASSQTGPPGYGYTF.

This clonotype was counted between two and nine times. The chain is built from TRBV19 and TRBJ2-7; D ambiguous. Germline loops: CDR1 LNHDA, CDR2 SQIVND (reference sequence). The CDR3 consists of 13 residues. Deletions cut 3 bases from V and 3 bases from J, with 9 bases between. In DNA form, the CDR3 reads TGTGCCAGTAGTATTAGGTACGGCTACGAGCAGTACTTC. Protein sequence: CASSIRYGYEQYF.

Ten or more counts support this clonotype. This chain joins TRBV2 and TRBJ1-3; TRBD1 might be the D (5 bases). The CDR3 is 13 residues long. V was pared by 2 bases and J by 4 bases, with 6 bases between. Germline-derived CDR1 and CDR2 are SNHLY and FYNNEI. The CDR3, as DNA: TGTGCCAGCAGTGAACAGGGAGGAAACACCATATATTTT. The encoded protein is CASSEQGGNTIYF.